This entry features one T cell receptor beta chain sequence. This clone's antigen is unknown. Per-base quality was not reported, and no clone a single base away is much larger than it. The data were taken from a study of CD8 T cells in ankylosing spondylitis (dated by TCRdb to about 2017). Broadly, across the study: The study profiled T cell receptor beta repertoires in healthy donors and ankylosing spondylitis patients to find disease-linked TCR variants. The whole study cohort included 108 healthy donors and 20 to 30 ankylosing spondylitis patients. Peripheral blood was sampled, and synovial fluid was additionally collected from ankylosing spondylitis patients.

The data were produced on an Illumina HiSeq 2500. Quantitative 5'-RACE with molecular barcodes was used to prepare TCR beta libraries. In the authors' own workflow: A new computational method, built on a probabilistic model of VDJ rearrangement, was used to identify disease-linked TCR variants. The raw public reads went through TCRdb reprocessing: fastp at Q25, MiXCR clone calling, in-frame beta chains kept. When rows share a CDR3 protein, they turn into one entry using the most common DNA and genes. TCRdb assigned the V and J calls; the authors' analysis was not used. Recorded for this sample are about 540,000 distinct CDR3 sequences; 12% of them occurred a single time. The top ten clones comprise nearly 7% of the sample. General findings and caveats noted by the study authors: The disease-linked clones were reported as significantly enriched in matched synovial fluid samples from ankylosing spondylitis patients. Some motif variants had previously been reported in the synovial fluid and blood of reactive arthritis patients, which suggests shared mechanisms of disease initiation. A TCR beta motif made up of roughly eight highly homologous amino acid variants appeared to be characteristic of blood from ankylosing spondylitis patients. The disease-linked clones had a CD8+ phenotype and were found at relatively low frequencies in peripheral blood.

Sequences SGHRS (CDR1) and YFSETQ (CDR2) are obtained from the germline V gene. V is clipped by 2 bases and J by 5 bases, and the sequence between their germline boundaries is 17 bases long. The cysteine opens and the phenylalanine closes a CDR3 of 16 amino acids. Only the CDR3 portion is preserved as DNA: 48 bases, with reading frame beginning at the first base. The sample was blood, either unsorted or a sorted T cell fraction (not recorded which). The V and J genes are TRBV5-1 and TRBJ1-5; the D gene identity is not certain. This sequence originates from a male donor with ankylosing spondylitis. CDR3 protein: CASSLGPNEGYQPQHF. The DNA sequence is as follows: TGCGCCAGCAGCTTAGGACCTAATGAGGGCTATCAGCCCCAGCATTTT. The full variable domain, completed from the reference TRBV5-1 and TRBJ1-5 proteins outside the CDR3, reads KAGVTQTPRYLIKTRGQQVTLSCSPISGHRSVSWYQQTPGQGLQFLFEYFSETQRNKGNFPGRFSGRQFSNSRSEMNVSTLELGDSALYLCASSLGPNEGYQPQHFGDGTRLSIL.